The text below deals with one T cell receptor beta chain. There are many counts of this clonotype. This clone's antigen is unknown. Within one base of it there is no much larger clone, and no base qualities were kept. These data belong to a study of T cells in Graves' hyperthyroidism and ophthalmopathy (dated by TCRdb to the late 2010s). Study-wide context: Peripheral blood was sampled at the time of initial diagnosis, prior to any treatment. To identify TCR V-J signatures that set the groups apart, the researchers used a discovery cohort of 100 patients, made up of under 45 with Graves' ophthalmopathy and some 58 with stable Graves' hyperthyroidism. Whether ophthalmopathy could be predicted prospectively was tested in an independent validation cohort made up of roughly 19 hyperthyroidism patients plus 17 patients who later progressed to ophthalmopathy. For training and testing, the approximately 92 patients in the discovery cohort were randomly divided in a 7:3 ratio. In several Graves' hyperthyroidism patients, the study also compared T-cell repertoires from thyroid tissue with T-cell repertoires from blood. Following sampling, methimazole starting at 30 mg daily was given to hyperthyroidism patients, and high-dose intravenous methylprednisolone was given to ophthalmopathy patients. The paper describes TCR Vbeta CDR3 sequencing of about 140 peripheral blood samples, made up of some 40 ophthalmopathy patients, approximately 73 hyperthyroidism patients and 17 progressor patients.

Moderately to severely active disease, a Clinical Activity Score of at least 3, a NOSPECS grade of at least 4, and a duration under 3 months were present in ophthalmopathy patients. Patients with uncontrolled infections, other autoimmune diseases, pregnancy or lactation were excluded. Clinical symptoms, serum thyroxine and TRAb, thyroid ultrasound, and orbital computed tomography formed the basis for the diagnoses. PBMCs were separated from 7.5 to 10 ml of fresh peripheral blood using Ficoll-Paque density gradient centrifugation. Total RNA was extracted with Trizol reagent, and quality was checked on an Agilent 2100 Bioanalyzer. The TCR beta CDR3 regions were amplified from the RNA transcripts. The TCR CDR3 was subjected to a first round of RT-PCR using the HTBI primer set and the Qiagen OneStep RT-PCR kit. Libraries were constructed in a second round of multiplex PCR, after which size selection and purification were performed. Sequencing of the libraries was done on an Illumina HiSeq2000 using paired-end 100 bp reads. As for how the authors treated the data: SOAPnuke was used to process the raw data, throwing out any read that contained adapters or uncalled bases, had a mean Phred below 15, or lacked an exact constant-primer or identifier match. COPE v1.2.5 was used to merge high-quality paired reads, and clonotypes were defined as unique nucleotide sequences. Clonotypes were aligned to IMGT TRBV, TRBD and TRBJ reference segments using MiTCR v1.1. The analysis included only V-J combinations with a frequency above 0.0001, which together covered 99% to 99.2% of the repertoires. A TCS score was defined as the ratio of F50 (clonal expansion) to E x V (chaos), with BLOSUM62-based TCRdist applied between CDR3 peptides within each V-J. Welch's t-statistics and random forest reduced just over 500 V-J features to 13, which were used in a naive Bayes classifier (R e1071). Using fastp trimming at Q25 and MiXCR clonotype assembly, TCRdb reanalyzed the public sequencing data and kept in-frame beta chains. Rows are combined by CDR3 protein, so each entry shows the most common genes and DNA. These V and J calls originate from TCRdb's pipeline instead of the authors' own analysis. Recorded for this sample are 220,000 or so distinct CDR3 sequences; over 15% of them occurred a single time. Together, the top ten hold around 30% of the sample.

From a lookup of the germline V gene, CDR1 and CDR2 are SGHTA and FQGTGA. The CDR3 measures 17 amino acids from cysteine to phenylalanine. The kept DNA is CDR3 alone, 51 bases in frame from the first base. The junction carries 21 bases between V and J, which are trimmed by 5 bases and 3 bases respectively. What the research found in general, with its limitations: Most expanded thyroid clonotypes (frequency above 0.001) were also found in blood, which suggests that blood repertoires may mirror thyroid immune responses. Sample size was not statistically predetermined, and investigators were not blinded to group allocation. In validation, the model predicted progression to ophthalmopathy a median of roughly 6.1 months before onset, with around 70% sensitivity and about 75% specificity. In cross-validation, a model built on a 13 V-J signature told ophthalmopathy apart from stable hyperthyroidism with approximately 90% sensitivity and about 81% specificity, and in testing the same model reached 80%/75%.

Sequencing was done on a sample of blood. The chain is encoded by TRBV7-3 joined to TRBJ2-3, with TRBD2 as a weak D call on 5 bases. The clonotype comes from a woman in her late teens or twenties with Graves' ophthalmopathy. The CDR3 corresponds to CASSRIGRGGPTDTQYF. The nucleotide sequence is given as TGTGCCAGCAGCCGGATAGGCCGTGGCGGGCCGACAGATACGCAGTATTTT.